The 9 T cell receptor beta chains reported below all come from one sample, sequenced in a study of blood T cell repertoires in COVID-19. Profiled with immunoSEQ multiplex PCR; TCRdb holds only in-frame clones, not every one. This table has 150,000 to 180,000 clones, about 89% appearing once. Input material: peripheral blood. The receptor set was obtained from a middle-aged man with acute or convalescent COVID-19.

CDR3 sequence reads: CASSQGGQGYEQYV. In DNA form, the CDR3 reads TGTGCCAGCAGTCAGGGCGGTCAAGGATACGAGCAGTACGTC. V and J are TRBV6-5 and TRBJ2-7, with TRBD1 as a possible D gene (5 bases). This CDR3 region has 14 residues. CDR1 is MNHEY and CDR2 is SVGAGI in the germline V gene. The V gene lost 5 bases and the J gene lost 4 bases, with 15 bases spanning the gap.

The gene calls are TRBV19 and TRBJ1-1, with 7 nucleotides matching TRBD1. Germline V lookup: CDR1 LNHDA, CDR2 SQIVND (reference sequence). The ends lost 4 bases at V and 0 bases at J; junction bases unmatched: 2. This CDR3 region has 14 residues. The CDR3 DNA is TGTGCCAGTAGTAAGGGACAGATGAACACTGAAGCTTTCTTT. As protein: CASSKGQMNTEAFF. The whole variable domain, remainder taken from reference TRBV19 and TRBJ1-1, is DGGITQSPKYLFRKEGQNVTLSCEQNLNHDAMYWYRQDPGQGLRLIYYSQIVNDFQKGDIAEGYSVSREKKESFPLTVTSAQKNPTAFYLCASSKGQMNTEAFFGQGTRLTVV.

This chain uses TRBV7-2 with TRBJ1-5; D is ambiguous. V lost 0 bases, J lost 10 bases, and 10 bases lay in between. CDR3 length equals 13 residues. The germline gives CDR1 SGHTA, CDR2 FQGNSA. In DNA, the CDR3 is TGTGCCAGCAGCTTAGCTGGTGGCGGCCCCCAGCATTTT. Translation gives CASSLAGGGPQHF.

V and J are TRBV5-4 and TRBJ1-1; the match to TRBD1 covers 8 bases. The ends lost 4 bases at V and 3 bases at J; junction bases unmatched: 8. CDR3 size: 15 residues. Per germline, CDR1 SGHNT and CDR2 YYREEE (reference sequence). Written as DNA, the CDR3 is TGTGCCAGCAGCCCGAGGACAGGGTCAGACACTGAAGCTTTCTTT. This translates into CASSPRTGSDTEAFF.

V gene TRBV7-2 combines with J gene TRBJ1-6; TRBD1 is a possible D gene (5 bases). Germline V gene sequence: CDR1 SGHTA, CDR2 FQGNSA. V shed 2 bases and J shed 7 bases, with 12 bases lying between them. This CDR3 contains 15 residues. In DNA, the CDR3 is TGTGCCAGCAGCTTATTTCAGGGTCGGAATTCACCCCTCCACTTT. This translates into CASSLFQGRNSPLHF.

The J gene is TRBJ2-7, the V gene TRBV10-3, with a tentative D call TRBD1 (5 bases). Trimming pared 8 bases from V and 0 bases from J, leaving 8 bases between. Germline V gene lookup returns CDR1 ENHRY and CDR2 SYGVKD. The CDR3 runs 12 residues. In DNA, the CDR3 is TGTGCCATCGGTACAGGCTCCTACGAGCAGTACTTC. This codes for CAIGTGSYEQYF.

The DNA for the CDR3 is TGTGCCAGCAGTGCGAGTTCCGGGAATGGCAATCAGCCCCAGCATTTT. Translated: CASSASSGNGNQPQHF. This rearrangement joins TRBV6-1 to TRBJ1-5, with D uncertain. This CDR3 is 16 amino acids long. V was cut by 4 bases and J by 2 bases, with 15 bases left in between. Germline values: CDR1 MNHNS, CDR2 SASEGT.

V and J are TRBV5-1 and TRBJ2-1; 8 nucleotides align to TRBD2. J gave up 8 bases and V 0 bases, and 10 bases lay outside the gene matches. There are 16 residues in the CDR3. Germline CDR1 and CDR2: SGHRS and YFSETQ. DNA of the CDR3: TGCGCCAGCAGCTTGGGGCCGGGGGGGCGACTGGATGAGCAGTTCTTC. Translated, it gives CASSLGPGGRLDEQFF.

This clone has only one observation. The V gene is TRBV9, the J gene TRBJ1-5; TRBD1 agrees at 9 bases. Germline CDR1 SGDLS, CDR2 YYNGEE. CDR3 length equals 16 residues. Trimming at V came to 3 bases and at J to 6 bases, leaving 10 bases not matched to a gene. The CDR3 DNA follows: TGTGCCAGCAGCGAGTCCTCGGACAGGGGCGGTCAGCCCCAGCATTTT. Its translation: CASSESSDRGGQPQHF.